This T cell receptor beta chain emerged from a study of PD-1 blockade in classical Hodgkin lymphoma. Study outcomes and limitations: At baseline, newly diagnosed patients reportedly showed less TCR diversity than healthy donors. Still unresolved is the cause of the repertoire differences, which may be disease activity or prior therapy.

Only in-frame clones appear in the TCRdb table, and some are missing; sequencing was by immunoSEQ multiplex PCR. The repertoire holds 90,000 or so clones, with approximately 91% as singletons. The V and J ends lost 4 bases and 0 bases respectively, with 10 bases between them. The CDR3 is 14 residues long. From germline, CDR1 is SGHNT and CDR2 YYREEE (reference sequence). Every one of the patients relapsed after autologous stem cell transplantation (brentuximab vedotin exposure was variable). When best responses were assessed, they were complete response, partial response or progressive disease. With respect to this clone: Its antigen is currently unknown.

Sample: peripheral blood mononuclear cells (PBMCs), taken before the second cycle of nivolumab. The chain is built from TRBV5-4 and TRBJ1-1; D gene ambiguous. The clonotype comes from a human donor with classical Hodgkin lymphoma. CDR3 sequence: CASSVAQMNTEAFF. The CDR3 coding sequence is TGTGCCAGCAGCGTGGCACAAATGAACACTGAAGCTTTCTTT.